The 17 T cell receptor beta chains reported below all come from one sample, sequenced in a study of blood T cell repertoires in COVID-19. Clones were read by immunoSEQ multiplex PCR, and TCRdb kept only the in-frame ones, dropping some. Of some 240,000 clones in the sample, around 84% were seen once. The sequenced sample consisted of peripheral blood. These receptors were taken from a human donor in a cohort sampled during active COVID-19.

The chain joins TRBV27 to TRBJ2-7, with a weak D call TRBD1 (7 bases). The CDR3 is made up of 15 amino acids. CDR1 MNHEY and CDR2 SMNVEV come from the germline V gene (reference sequence). V was trimmed by 3 bases and J by 3 bases, leaving 15 bases between them. The CDR3 region is CASSFQGEDYYEQYF. As DNA, the CDR3 is TGTGCCAGCAGTTTCCAGGGGGAGGACTACTACGAGCAGTACTTC.

This chain connects TRBV5-1 to TRBJ2-7; 9 bases match TRBD1. CDR3 length: 14 amino acids. Germline values: CDR1 SGHRS, CDR2 YFSETQ. V shed 5 bases, J shed 2 bases, and the junction held 5 bases outside the gene matches. The CDR3 loop is CASRADRGPYEQYF. The CDR3 coding sequence is TGCGCCAGCAGGGCGGACAGGGGACCCTACGAGCAGTACTTC.

V and J are TRBV5-1 and TRBJ2-1, with 10 positions matching TRBD1. V lost 4 bases, J lost 7 bases, and 8 bases stayed unmatched. The CDR3 is 15 residues long. In germline, CDR1 is SGHRS, CDR2 YFSETQ. The DNA of the CDR3 is TGCGCCAGCAGCCCCGACAGGGGGCGGTCGAATGAGCAGTTCTTC. Its protein product is CASSPDRGRSNEQFF.

This rearrangement joins TRBV10-3 to TRBJ1-5, with 11 bases fitting TRBD1. V trimming: 0 bases; J trimming: 5 bases; junction bases outside the gene matches: 3. Germline assignment: CDR1 ENHRY and CDR2 SYGVKD. The CDR3 sequence is 16 residues long. Here the CDR3 DNA reads TGTGCCATCAGTGAGTCGGGGGGACAGGGGGATCAGCCCCAGCATTTT. Its translation: CAISESGGQGDQPQHF.

V usage is TRBV10-3 and J usage is TRBJ1-1, with 7 bases lining up with TRBD1. This CDR3 spans 13 amino acids. Germline V gene data show CDR1 as ENHRY and CDR2 as SYGVKD. Trimming removed 9 bases from V and 9 bases from J; junction bases left unmatched: 13. CDR3 coding DNA: TGTGCCATTTCCCCTGGGACAGAGGTAAAAGCTTTCTTT. Its protein product is CAISPGTEVKAFF.

The rearrangement links TRBV5-1 to TRBJ1-1; maybe TRBD1 (6 bases). The V and J ends lost 1 base and 4 bases respectively, with 14 bases between them. The germline V gene has CDR1 SGHRS and CDR2 YFSETQ. There are 15 residues in the CDR3. CDR3 protein: CASSLIGGLGTEAFF. The CDR3 DNA is TGCGCCAGCAGCTTGATCGGGGGGCTCGGCACTGAAGCTTTCTTT.

This clone was picked up one time. V is TRBV4-1 and J is TRBJ2-1, with 8 bases identical to TRBD2. The length of the CDR3 is 15 residues. CDR1 and CDR2 (germline): MGHRA, YSYEKL. V shed 0 bases and J 3 bases; nucleotides not matched to a gene: 1. CDR3 DNA sequence: TGCGCCAGCAGCCAAGATCGGGGGGGCTACAATGAGCAGTTCTTC. This translates into CASSQDRGGYNEQFF.

The sample holds many counts of this clone. The chain employs TRBV7-9 and TRBJ2-3; 9 bases match TRBD1. The germline gives CDR1 SEHNR, CDR2 FQNEAQ (reference sequence). With V trimmed by 5 bases and J by 2 bases, 5 bases remained unmatched. The CDR3 contains 15 residues. The CDR3 sequence: CASSPGTGFTDTQYF. The CDR3, as DNA: TGTGCCAGCAGCCCCGGGACAGGGTTCACAGATACGCAGTATTTT.

The rearrangement joins TRBV7-8 to TRBJ2-7; D perhaps matches TRBD1 (5 bases). The V gene lost 1 base and the J gene lost 4 bases, with 14 bases spanning the gap. The CDR3 covers 15 residues. Germline CDR1 SGHVS, CDR2 FQNEAQ. CDR3: CASSLVGRGLYEQYF. The CDR3 DNA reads TGTGCCAGCAGCTTAGTGGGTAGGGGTCTTTACGAGCAGTACTTC.

V and J are TRBV7-8 and TRBJ2-5; D might be TRBD1 (6 bases). Germline CDR1 reads SGHVS; CDR2 reads FQNEAQ. The CDR3 has 16 amino acids. Trimming removed 1 base at V and 5 bases at J, with 17 bases between. CDR3: CASSLEYTPRGETQYF. The CDR3 region has the DNA TGTGCCAGCAGCTTAGAATATACACCGAGGGGGGAGACCCAGTACTTC.

This chain links TRBV28 with TRBJ1-1, with 12 bases matching TRBD1. The V gene's germline CDR1 is MDHEN and CDR2 SYDVKM. J was trimmed by 3 bases and V by 6 bases; bases with no gene match: 8. The CDR3 loop spans 16 amino acids. CDR3 in DNA: TGTGCCAGCAGGGGACAGGGGGCGCAGGGGGACACTGAAGCTTTCTTT. Translation gives CASRGQGAQGDTEAFF.

The chain uses TRBV19 and TRBJ2-1; 9 bases line up with TRBD2. This CDR3 is built from 14 residues. The V segment lost 3 bases and the J segment 5 bases; nucleotides outside the gene matches: 2. Germline CDR1 is LNHDA and CDR2 is SQIVND (reference sequence). The CDR3 sequence is CASSIQRGDNEQFF. In DNA, the CDR3 is TGTGCCAGTAGTATTCAGCGGGGGGACAATGAGCAGTTCTTC. The full variable domain, its missing parts supplied by reference TRBV19 and TRBJ2-1, is DGGITQSPKYLFRKEGQNVTLSCEQNLNHDAMYWYRQDPGQGLRLIYYSQIVNDFQKGDIAEGYSVSREKKESFPLTVTSAQKNPTAFYLCASSIQRGDNEQFFGPGTRLTVL.

The chain links TRBV28 to TRBJ1-1; tentatively, D is TRBD1 (5 bases). Trimming removed 9 bases at V and 0 bases at J, with 17 bases between. Per germline, CDR1 MDHEN and CDR2 SYDVKM. This CDR3 comprises 15 residues. Here the CDR3 DNA reads TGTGCCAGTCATACTCCGGGGGTGATGAACACTGAAGCTTTCTTT. This encodes CASHTPGVMNTEAFF. Variable domain in full (rest from reference TRBV28 and TRBJ1-1): DVKVTQSSRYLVKRTGEKVFLECVQDMDHENMFWYRQDPGLGLRLIYFSYDVKMKEKGDIPEGYSVSREKKERFSLILESASTNQTSMYLCASHTPGVMNTEAFFGQGTRLTVV.

The table lists this clone with a few counts. The genes are TRBV7-9 and TRBJ2-7, with TRBD2 matching 7 bases. This CDR3 is built from 16 residues. Germline V gives CDR1 SEHNR, CDR2 FQNEAQ (reference sequence). Trimming at V came to 4 bases and at J to 2 bases, leaving 11 bases not matched to a gene. This CDR3 reads CASSSGPGTTAYEQYF. Here the CDR3 DNA reads TGTGCCAGCAGCTCGGGGCCCGGGACTACCGCCTACGAGCAGTACTTC. The whole variable domain, remainder taken from reference TRBV7-9 and TRBJ2-7, is DTGVSQNPRHKITKRGQNVTFRCDPISEHNRLYWYRQTLGQGPEFLTYFQNEAQLEKSRLLSDRFSAERPKGSFSTLEIQRTEQGDSAMYLCASSSGPGTTAYEQYFGPGTRLTVT.

The chain recombines TRBV30 with TRBJ2-2, with D uncertain. The V end was cut by 7 bases, the J end by 1 base, with 10 bases between. The V gene's germline CDR1 is GTSNPN and CDR2 SVGIG (reference sequence). The CDR3 length is 13 residues. The CDR3: CASFSWNTGELFF. DNA for the CDR3: TGTGCCTCTTTTTCTTGGAACACCGGGGAGCTGTTTTTT. Supplemented by reference TRBV30 and TRBJ2-2, the full variable domain reads SQTIHQWPATLVQPVGSPLSLECTVEGTSNPNLYWYRQAAGRGLQLLFYSVGIGQISSEVPQNLSASRPQDRQFILSSKKLLLSDSGFYLCASFSWNTGELFFGEGSRLTVL.

The V call is TRBV7-9, the J call TRBJ2-7, with D maybe TRBD1 (6 bases). Germline V lookup: CDR1 SEHNR, CDR2 FQNEAQ (reference sequence). This CDR3 is built from 14 residues. V lost 5 bases and J 5 bases, leaving 16 bases between the germline ends. The CDR3 sequence: CASSLEGHFHEQYF. As DNA, the CDR3 is TGTGCCAGCAGCCTAGAGGGACATTTTCACGAGCAGTACTTC. The entire variable domain, with the rest obtained from reference TRBV7-9 and TRBJ2-7, is as follows: DTGVSQNPRHKITKRGQNVTFRCDPISEHNRLYWYRQTLGQGPEFLTYFQNEAQLEKSRLLSDRFSAERPKGSFSTLEIQRTEQGDSAMYLCASSLEGHFHEQYFGPGTRLTVT.

The V gene is TRBV7-2, the J gene TRBJ2-4, with D perhaps matching TRBD1 (5 bases). Germline values: CDR1 SGHTA, CDR2 FQGNSA. The CDR3 has 15 residues. V was clipped by 4 bases and J by 0 bases, with 10 bases between them. Here the CDR3 DNA reads TGTGCCAGCAGCTCCCCGGACATAGCCAAAAACATTCAGTACTTC. Amino acids: CASSSPDIAKNIQYF.